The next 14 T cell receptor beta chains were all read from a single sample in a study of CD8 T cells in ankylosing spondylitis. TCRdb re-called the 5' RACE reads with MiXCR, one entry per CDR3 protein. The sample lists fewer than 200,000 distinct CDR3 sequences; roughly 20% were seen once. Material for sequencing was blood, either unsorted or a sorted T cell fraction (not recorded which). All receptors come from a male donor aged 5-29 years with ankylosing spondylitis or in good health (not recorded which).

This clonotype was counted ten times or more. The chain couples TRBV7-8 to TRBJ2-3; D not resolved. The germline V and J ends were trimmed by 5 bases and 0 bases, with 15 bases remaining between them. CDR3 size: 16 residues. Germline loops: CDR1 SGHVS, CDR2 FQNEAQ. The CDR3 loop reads CASSLGFGRSTDTQYF. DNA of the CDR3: TGTGCCAGCAGCCTCGGTTTTGGCCGAAGCACAGATACGCAGTATTTT. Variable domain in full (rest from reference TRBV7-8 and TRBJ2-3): GAGVSQSPRYKVAKRGQDVALRCDPISGHVSLFWYQQALGQGPEFLTYFQNEAQLDKSGLPSDRFFAERPEGSVSTLKIQRTQQEDSAVYLCASSLGFGRSTDTQYFGPGTRLTVL.

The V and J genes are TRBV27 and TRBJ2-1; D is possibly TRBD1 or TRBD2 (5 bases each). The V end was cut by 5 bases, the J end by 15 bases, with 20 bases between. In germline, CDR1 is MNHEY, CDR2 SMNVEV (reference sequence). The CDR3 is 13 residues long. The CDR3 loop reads CASSALPGPQGFF. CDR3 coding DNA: TGTGCCAGCAGTGCCTTACCGGGACCGCAGGGGTTCTTC.

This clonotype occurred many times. CDR3 nucleotides: TGCAGTGTGTACACGGGCACAGATACGCAGTATTTT. It codes for CSVYTGTDTQYF. The chain carries TRBV20-1 and TRBJ2-3; D is ambiguous. The CDR3 has 12 residues. Trimming removed 7 bases from V and 1 base from J, with 9 bases in between. Germline CDR1 and CDR2: DFQATT and SNEGSKA (reference sequence).

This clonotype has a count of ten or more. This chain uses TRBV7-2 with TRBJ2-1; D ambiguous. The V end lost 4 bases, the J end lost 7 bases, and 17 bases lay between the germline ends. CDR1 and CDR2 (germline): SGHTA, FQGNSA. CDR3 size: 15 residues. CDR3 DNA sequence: TGTGCCAGCAGCTCAGAACCGGGCCCCAGGAATGAGCAGTTCTTC. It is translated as CASSSEPGPRNEQFF.

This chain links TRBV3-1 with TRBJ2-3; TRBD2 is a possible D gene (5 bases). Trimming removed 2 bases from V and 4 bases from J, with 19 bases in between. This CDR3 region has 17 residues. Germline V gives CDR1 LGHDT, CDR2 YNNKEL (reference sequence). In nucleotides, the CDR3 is TGTGCCAGCAGCCAATCTCGCGATTATTCGAGGGCAGATACGCAGTATTTT. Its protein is CASSQSRDYSRADTQYF.

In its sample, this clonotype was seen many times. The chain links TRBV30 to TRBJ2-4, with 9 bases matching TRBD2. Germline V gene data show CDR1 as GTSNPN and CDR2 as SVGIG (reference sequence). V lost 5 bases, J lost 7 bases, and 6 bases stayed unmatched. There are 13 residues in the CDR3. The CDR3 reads CAWDSGGGNIQYF. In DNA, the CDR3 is TGTGCCTGGGATAGCGGGGGAGGGAACATTCAGTACTTC.

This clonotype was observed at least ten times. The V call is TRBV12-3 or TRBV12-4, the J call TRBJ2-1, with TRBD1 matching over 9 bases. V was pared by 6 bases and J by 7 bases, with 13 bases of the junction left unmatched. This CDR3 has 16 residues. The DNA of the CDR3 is TGTGCCAGCAGCGACGGTGGGGGGACAGGGAATAATGAGCAGTTCTTC. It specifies CASSDGGGTGNNEQFF.

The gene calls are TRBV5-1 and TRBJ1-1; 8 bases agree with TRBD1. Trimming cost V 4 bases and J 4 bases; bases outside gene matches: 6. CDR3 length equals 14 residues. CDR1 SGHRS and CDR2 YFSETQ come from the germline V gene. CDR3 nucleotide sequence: TGCGCCAGCAGCGATACAGGGGGGATCACTGAAGCTTTCTTT. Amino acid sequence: CASSDTGGITEAFF.

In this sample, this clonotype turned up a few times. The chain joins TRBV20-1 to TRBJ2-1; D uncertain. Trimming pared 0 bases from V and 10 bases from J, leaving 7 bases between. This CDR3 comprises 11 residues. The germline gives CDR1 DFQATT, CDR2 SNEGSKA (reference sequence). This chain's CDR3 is CSARENIEQFF. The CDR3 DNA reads TGCAGTGCTAGAGAGAACATAGAGCAGTTCTTC.

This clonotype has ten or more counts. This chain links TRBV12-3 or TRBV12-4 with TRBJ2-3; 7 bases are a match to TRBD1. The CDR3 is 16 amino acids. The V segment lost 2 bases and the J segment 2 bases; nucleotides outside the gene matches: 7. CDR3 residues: CASSLFGDRDTDTQYF. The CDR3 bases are TGTGCCAGCAGTTTATTTGGCGACAGGGACACAGATACGCAGTATTTT.

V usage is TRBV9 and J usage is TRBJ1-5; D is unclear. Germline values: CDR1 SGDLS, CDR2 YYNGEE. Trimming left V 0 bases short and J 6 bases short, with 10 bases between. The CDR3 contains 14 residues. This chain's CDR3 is CASSVGRAGQPQHF. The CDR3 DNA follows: TGTGCCAGCAGCGTAGGAAGGGCGGGTCAGCCCCAGCATTTT.

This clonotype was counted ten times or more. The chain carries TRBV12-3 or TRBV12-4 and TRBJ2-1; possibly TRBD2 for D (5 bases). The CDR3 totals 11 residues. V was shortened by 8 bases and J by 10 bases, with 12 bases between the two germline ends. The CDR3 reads CASLGSGEQFF. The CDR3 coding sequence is TGTGCCAGCCTAGGGTCGGGGGAGCAGTTCTTC.

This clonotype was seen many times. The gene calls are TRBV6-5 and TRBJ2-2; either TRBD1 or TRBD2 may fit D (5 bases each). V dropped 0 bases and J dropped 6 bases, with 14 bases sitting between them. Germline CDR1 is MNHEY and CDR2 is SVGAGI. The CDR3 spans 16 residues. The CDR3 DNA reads TGTGCCAGCAGTTACTCGGGGGTTGGGGTGGCCGGGGAGCTGTTTTTT. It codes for CASSYSGVGVAGELFF.

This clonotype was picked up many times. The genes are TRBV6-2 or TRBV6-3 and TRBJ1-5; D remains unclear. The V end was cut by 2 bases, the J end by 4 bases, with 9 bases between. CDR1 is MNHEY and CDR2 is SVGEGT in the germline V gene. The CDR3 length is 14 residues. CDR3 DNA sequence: TGTGCCAGCAGTTACGGTGGAGGGAATCAGCCCCAGCATTTT. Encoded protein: CASSYGGGNQPQHF.